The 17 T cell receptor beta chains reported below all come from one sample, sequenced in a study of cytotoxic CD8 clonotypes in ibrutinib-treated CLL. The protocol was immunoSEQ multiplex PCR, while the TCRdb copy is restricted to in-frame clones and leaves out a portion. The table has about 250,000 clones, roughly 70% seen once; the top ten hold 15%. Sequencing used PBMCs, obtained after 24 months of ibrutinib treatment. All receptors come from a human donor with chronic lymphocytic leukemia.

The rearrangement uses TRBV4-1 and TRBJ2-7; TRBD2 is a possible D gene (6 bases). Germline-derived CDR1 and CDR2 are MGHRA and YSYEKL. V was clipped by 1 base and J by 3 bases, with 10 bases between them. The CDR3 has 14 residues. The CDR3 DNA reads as TGCGCCAGCAGCCAAGGGGGACTTGACTACGAGCAGTACTTC. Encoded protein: CASSQGGLDYEQYF.

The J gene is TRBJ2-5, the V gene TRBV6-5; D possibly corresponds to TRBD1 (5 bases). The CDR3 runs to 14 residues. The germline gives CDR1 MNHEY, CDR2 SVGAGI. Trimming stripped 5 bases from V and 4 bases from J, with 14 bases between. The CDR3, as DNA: TGTGCCAGCAGTCAGGATCTCCAGGGAGAGACCCAGTACTTC. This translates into CASSQDLQGETQYF.

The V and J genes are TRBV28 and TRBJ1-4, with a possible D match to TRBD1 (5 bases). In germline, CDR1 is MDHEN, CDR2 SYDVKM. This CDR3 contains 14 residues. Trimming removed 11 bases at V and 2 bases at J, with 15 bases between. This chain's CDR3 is CAGGVGSTNEKLFF. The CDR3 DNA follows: TGTGCCGGAGGGGTTGGGAGCACTAATGAAAAACTGTTTTTT.

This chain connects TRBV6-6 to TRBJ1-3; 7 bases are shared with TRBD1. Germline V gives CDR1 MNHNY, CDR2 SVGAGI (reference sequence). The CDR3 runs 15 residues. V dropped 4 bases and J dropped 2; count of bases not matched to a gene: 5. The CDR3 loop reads CASSSETGTGNTIYF. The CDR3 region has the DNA TGTGCCAGCAGTTCAGAGACAGGGACTGGAAACACCATATATTTT.

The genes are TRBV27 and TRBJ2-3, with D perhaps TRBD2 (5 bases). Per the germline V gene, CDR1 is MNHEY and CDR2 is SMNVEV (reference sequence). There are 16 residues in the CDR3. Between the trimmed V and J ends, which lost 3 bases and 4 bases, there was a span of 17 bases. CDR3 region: CASSFRRAPAADTQYF. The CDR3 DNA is TGTGCCAGCAGTTTCAGGCGGGCCCCCGCCGCAGATACGCAGTATTTT.

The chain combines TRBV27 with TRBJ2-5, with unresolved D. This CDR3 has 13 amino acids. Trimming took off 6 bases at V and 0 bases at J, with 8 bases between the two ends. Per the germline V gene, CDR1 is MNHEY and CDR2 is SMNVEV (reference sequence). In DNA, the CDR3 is TGTGCCAGCAGCCACAAATACCAAGAGACCCAGTACTTC. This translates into CASSHKYQETQYF.

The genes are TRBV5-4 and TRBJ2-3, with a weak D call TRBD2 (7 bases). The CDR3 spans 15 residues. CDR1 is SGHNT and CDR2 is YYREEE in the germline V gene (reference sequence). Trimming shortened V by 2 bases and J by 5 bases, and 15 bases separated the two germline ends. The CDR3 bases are TGTGCCAGCAGCTTTGGGGGGGCCAAAATAGATACGCAGTATTTT. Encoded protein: CASSFGGAKIDTQYF.

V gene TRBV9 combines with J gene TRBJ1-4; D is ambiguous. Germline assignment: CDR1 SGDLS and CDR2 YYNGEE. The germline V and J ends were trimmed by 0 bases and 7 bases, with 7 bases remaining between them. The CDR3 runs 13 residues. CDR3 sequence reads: CASSVGGSEKLFF. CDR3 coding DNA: TGTGCCAGCAGCGTAGGGGGTTCTGAAAAACTGTTTTTT. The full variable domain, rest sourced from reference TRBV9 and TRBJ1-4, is DSGVTQTPKHLITATGQRVTLRCSPRSGDLSVYWYQQSLDQGLQFLIQYYNGEERAKGNILERFSAQQFPDLHSELNLSSLELGDSALYFCASSVGGSEKLFFGSGTQLSVL.

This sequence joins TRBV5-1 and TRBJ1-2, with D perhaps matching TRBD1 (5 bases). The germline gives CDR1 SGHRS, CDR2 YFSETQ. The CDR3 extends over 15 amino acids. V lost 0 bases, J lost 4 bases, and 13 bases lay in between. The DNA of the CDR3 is TGCGCCAGCAGCTTGGAAAGGGGCTTGGGCTATGGCTACACCTTC. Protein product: CASSLERGLGYGYTF.

This CDR3 is CASSPTGLAYNEQFF. The CDR3 DNA follows: TGTGCCAGCAGTCCGACGGGACTAGCGTACAATGAGCAGTTCTTC. The rearrangement uses TRBV6-5 and TRBJ2-1; 10 bases are shared with TRBD2. CDR3 length equals 15 residues. Germline loops: CDR1 MNHEY, CDR2 SVGAGI. V lost 5 bases and J lost 4; bases outside the gene matches: 5.

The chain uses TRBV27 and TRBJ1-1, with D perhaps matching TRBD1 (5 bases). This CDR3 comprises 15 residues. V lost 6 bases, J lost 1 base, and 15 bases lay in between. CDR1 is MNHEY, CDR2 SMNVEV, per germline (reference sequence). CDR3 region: CASRSLGGGNTEAFF. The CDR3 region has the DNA TGTGCCAGCAGATCGCTCGGGGGGGGGAACACTGAAGCTTTCTTT.

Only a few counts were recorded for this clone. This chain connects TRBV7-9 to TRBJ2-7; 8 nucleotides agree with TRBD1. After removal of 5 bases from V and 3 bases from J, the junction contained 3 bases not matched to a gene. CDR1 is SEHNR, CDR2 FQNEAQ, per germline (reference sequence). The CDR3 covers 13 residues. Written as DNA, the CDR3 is TGTGCCAGCAGCCCGGACAGGGTCTACGAGCAGTACTTC. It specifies CASSPDRVYEQYF.

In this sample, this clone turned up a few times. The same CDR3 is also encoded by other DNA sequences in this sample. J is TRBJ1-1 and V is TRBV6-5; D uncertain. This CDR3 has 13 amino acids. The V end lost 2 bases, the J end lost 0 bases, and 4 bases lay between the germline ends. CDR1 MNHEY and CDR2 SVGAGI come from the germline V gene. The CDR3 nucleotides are TGTGCCAGCAGTTACGATCTGAACACTGAAGCTTTCTTT. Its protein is CASSYDLNTEAFF.

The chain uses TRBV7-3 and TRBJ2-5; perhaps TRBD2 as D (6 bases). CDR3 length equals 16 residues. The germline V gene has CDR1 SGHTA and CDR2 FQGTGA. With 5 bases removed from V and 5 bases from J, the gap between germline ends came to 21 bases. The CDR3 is CASSPELAGVGETQYF. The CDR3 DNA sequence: TGTGCCAGCAGCCCGGAACTAGCTGGGGTAGGGGAGACCCAGTACTTC.

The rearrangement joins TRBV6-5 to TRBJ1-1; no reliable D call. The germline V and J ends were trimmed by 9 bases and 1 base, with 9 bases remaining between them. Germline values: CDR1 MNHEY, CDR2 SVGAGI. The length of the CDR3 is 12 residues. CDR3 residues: CASRRENTEAFF. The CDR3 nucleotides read TGTGCCAGTAGGAGAGAGAACACTGAAGCTTTCTTT.

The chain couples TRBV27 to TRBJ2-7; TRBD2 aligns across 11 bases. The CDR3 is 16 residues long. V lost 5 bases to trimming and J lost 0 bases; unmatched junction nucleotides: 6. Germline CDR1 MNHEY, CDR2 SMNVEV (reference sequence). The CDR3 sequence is CASSEGLAGYSYEQYF. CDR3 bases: TGTGCCAGCAGTGAAGGACTAGCGGGTTACTCCTACGAGCAGTACTTC.

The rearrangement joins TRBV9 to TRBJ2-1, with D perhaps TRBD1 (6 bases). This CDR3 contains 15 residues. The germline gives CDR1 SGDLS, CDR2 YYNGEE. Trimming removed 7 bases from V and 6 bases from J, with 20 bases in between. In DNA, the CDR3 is TGTGCCAGCGCCGGACAGACAGTAGCTTTCAATGAGCAGTTCTTC. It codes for CASAGQTVAFNEQFF.